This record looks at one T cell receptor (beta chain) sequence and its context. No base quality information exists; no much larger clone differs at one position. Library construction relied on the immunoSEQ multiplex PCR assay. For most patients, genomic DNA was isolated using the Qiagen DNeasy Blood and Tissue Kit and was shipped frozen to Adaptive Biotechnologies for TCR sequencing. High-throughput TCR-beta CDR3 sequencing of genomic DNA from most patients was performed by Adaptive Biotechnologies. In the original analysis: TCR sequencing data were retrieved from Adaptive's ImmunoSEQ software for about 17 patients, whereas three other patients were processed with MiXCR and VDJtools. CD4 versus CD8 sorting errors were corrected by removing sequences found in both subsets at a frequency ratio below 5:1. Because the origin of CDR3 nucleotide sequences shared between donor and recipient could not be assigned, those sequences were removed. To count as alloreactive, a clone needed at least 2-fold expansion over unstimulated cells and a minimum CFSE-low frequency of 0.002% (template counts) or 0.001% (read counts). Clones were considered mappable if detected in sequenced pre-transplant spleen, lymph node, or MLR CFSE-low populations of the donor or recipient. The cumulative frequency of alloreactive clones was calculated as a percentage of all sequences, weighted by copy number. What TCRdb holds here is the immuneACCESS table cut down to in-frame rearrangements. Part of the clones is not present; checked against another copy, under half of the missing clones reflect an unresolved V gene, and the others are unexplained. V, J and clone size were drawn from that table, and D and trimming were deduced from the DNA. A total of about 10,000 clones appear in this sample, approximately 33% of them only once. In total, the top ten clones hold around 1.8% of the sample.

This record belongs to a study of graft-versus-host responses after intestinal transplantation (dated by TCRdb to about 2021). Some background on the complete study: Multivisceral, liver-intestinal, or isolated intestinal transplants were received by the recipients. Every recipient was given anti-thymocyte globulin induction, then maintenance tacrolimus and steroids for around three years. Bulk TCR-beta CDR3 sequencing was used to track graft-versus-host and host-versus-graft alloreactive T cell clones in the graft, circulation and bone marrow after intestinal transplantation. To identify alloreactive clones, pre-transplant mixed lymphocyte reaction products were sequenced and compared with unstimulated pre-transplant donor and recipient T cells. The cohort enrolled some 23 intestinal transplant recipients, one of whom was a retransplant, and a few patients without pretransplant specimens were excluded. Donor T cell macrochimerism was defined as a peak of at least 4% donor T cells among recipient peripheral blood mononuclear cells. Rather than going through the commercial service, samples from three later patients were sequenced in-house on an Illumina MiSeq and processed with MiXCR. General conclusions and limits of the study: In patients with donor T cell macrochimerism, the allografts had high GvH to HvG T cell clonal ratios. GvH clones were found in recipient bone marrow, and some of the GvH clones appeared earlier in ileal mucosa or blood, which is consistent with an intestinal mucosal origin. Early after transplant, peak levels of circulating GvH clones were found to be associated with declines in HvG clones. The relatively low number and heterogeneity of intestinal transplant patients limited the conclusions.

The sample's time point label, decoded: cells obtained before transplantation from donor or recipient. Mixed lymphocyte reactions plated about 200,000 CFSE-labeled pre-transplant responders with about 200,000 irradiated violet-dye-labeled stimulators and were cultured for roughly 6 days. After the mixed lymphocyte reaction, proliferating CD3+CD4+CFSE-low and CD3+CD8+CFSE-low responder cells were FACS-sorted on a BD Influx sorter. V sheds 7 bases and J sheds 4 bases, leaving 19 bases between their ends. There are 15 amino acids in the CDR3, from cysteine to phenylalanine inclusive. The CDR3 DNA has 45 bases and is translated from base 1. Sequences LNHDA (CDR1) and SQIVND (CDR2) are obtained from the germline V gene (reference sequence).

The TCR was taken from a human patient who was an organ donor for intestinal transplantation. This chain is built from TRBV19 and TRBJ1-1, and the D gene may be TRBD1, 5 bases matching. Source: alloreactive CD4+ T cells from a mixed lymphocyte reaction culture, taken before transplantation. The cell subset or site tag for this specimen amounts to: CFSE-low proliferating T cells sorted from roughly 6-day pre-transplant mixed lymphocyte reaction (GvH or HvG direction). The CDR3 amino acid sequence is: CASTRRGGAGTEAFF. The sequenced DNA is TGTGCCAGTACCCGTCGGGGAGGGGCGGGCACTGAAGCTTTCTTT.